Reported below is one T cell receptor beta chain. The antigen is undetermined. This sample was included in a study of OX40 agonist ivuxolimab in advanced cancers. Sequencing used immunoSEQ multiplex PCR; TCRdb keeps in-frame clones, though not all of them. The repertoire holds 15,000 to 20,000 clones, approximately 84% seen once, with over 55% in the top ten. Germline CDR1 SGDLS, CDR2 YYNGEE. The CDR3 is 14 residues long. V gave up 4 bases and J gave up 2 bases; unmatched junction bases: 2. Study conclusions and caveats: CD4+ T cells averaged fewer expanded clones than CD8+ T cells.

The chain links TRBV9 to TRBJ2-5, with 10 bases fitting TRBD2. This clonotype originated in an adult with an advanced solid tumor such as melanoma, head and neck, liver or kidney cancer. This material consisted of CD4+ or CD8+ T cells sorted from blood, taken in a trial of the OX40 agonist ivuxolimab. The CDR3 reads CASSLAGAQETQYF. For the CDR3, the DNA is TGTGCCAGCAGCCTAGCGGGGGCACAAGAGACCCAGTACTTC.